The 30 T cell receptor beta chains below were found in one sample sequenced in a study of blood T cell repertoires in COVID-19. The protocol was immunoSEQ multiplex PCR, while the TCRdb copy is restricted to in-frame clones and leaves out a portion. This table holds about 220,000 clones, about 80% found once. Specimen: peripheral blood. These receptors were collected from a woman aged 25 to 39 who had recovered from COVID-19.

The rearrangement uses TRBV10-3 and TRBJ1-6, with D unclear. The V and J ends lost 0 bases and 10 bases respectively, with 7 bases between them. The CDR3 has 13 residues. Germline CDR1 and CDR2: ENHRY and SYGVKD. This CDR3 is CAISESLRSPLHF. The CDR3 nucleotides are TGTGCCATCAGTGAGTCGCTGAGATCACCCCTCCACTTT.

This clone was seen just once. The chain is built from TRBV5-1 and TRBJ2-5; 7 positions agree with TRBD1. Trimming cost V 0 bases and J 2 bases; bases outside gene matches: 1. Germline lookup yields CDR1 SGHRS and CDR2 YFSETQ. The CDR3 is made up of 14 amino acids. The CDR3 loop reads CASSLGRGQETQYF. The CDR3 bases are TGCGCCAGCAGCTTGGGCAGGGGGCAAGAGACCCAGTACTTC.

The gene calls are TRBV10-2 and TRBJ1-1; no clear D gene. Per germline, CDR1 WSHSY and CDR2 SAAADI. V shed 0 bases and J shed 1 base, with 6 bases lying between them. CDR3 length: 14 amino acids. CDR3 amino acids: CASSESEWNTEAFF. The CDR3 coding sequence is TGCGCCAGCAGTGAGTCGGAGTGGAACACTGAAGCTTTCTTT.

This chain uses TRBV14 with TRBJ2-3; 9 nucleotides agree with TRBD1. This CDR3 has 18 amino acids. Trimming at V came to 2 bases and at J to 4 bases, leaving 13 bases not matched to a gene. Germline CDR1 is SGHDN and CDR2 is FVKESK. The CDR3 reads CASSQNPGQGKGADTQYF. DNA of the CDR3: TGTGCCAGCAGCCAAAACCCGGGACAGGGAAAAGGAGCAGATACGCAGTATTTT.

The rearrangement uses TRBV24-1 and TRBJ1-2; D is possibly TRBD1 (5 bases). V was shortened by 2 bases and J by 4 bases, with 16 bases between the two germline ends. Germline CDR1 and CDR2: KGHDR and SFDVKD. The CDR3 has 16 amino acids. The CDR3 DNA reads as TGTGCCACCAGTGATTCTACAGGAGCTCCCTTCTATGGCTACACCTTC. It codes for CATSDSTGAPFYGYTF.

The genes are TRBV6-5 and TRBJ1-1; perhaps TRBD1 as D (5 bases). From germline, CDR1 is MNHEY and CDR2 SVGAGI. Trimming shortened V by 4 bases and J by 4 bases, and 16 bases separated the two germline ends. The length of the CDR3 is 15 residues. The CDR3 sequence is CASSSGQWGGTEAFF. The CDR3 bases are TGTGCCAGCAGTTCCGGACAATGGGGTGGCACTGAAGCTTTCTTT.

This sequence joins TRBV27 and TRBJ1-2; 10 positions agree with TRBD1. The V segment lost 0 bases and the J segment 8 bases; nucleotides outside the gene matches: 6. Germline loops: CDR1 MNHEY, CDR2 SMNVEV (reference sequence). The CDR3 length is 15 residues. In DNA form, the CDR3 reads TGTGCCAGCAGTTTATCCGGGACAGGGGCTCGGGGCTACACCTTC. It encodes CASSLSGTGARGYTF.

This clone was observed once. V usage is TRBV28 and J usage is TRBJ2-7, with TRBD2 identical over 9 bases. CDR1 is MDHEN, CDR2 SYDVKM, per germline. Trimming took 2 bases from V and 4 from J; bases not matched to a gene: 12. The CDR3 consists of 17 residues. As DNA, the CDR3 is TGTGCCAGCAGTTTAAACCCCCTCAGCGGGAGGACTTACGAGCAGTACTTC. This sequence encodes CASSLNPLSGRTYEQYF.

J is TRBJ2-5 and V is TRBV10-3; tentative D call: TRBD2 (5 bases). Germline CDR1 reads ENHRY; CDR2 reads SYGVKD. V was cut by 4 bases and J by 5 bases, with 14 bases left in between. The CDR3 covers 14 residues. The CDR3: CAISVAGYPETQYF. As DNA, the CDR3 is TGTGCCATCAGTGTTGCGGGCTATCCGGAGACCCAGTACTTC.

V gene TRBV5-1 combines with J gene TRBJ2-1; 9 positions agree with TRBD2. V shed 4 bases and J 0 bases; nucleotides not matched to a gene: 5. This CDR3 contains 16 residues. Per germline, CDR1 SGHRS and CDR2 YFSETQ. CDR3 bases: TGCGCCAGCAGCCCCAATAGCGGGAGCTCCTACAATGAGCAGTTCTTC. This sequence encodes CASSPNSGSSYNEQFF.

This sequence joins TRBV4-1 and TRBJ2-1; tentatively, D is TRBD2 (5 bases). V lost 4 bases and J lost 4, with 8 bases in between. From germline, CDR1 is MGHRA and CDR2 YSYEKL. This CDR3 has 13 amino acids. CDR3 loop: CASSPPGYNEQFF. In DNA form, the CDR3 reads TGCGCCAGCAGCCCCCCGGGGTACAATGAGCAGTTCTTC.

V gene TRBV4-2 combines with J gene TRBJ2-2, with 8 bases that match TRBD1. This CDR3 has 15 residues. CDR1 LGHNA and CDR2 YNFKEQ come from the germline V gene. The J segment lost 0 bases and the V segment lost 4 bases, leaving 1 base of the junction unmatched. As DNA, the CDR3 is TGTGCCAGCAGCCCGACAGGGGCGAACACCGGGGAGCTGTTTTTT. Amino acids: CASSPTGANTGELFF.

The chain links TRBV7-8 to TRBJ1-2, with D tentatively TRBD1 (6 bases). Per the germline V gene, CDR1 is SGHVS and CDR2 is FQNEAQ. The V end lost 5 bases, the J end lost 8 bases, and 18 bases lay between the germline ends. This CDR3 has 14 amino acids. Here the CDR3 DNA reads TGTGCCAGCAGCGTACAGGGAACTATTGAAGGCTACACCTTC. Protein product: CASSVQGTIEGYTF.

The V and J genes are TRBV10-2 and TRBJ2-7, with 11 nucleotides matching TRBD2. The germline gives CDR1 WSHSY, CDR2 SAAADI. This CDR3 spans 16 amino acids. J lost 2 bases, V lost 2 bases, and 5 bases had no gene match. The chain's CDR3 is CASSESGTSGTYEQYF. As DNA, the CDR3 is TGCGCCAGCAGTGAGAGCGGGACTAGCGGTACCTACGAGCAGTACTTC.

V is TRBV5-1 and J is TRBJ2-5; D is perhaps TRBD2 (6 bases). V lost 0 bases to trimming and J lost 0 bases, with 21 bases between them. CDR1 is SGHRS and CDR2 is YFSETQ in the germline V gene. The length of the CDR3 is 19 residues. CDR3 sequence: CASSLGREFISGYQETQYF. The DNA of the CDR3 is TGCGCCAGCAGCTTGGGCAGGGAATTTATTAGCGGATACCAAGAGACCCAGTACTTC.

The rearrangement links TRBV3-1 (or the pseudogene TRBV3-2) to TRBJ2-5; TRBD2 might be the D (6 bases). V was clipped by 1 base and J by 5 bases, with 17 bases between them. This CDR3 is built from 16 residues. The germline gives CDR1 LGHDT, CDR2 YNNKEL (reference sequence). DNA for the CDR3: TGTGCCAGCAGCCAAGTTAAACTAGCAGGCGGGGAGACCCAGTACTTC. The encoded protein is CASSQVKLAGGETQYF.

The chain carries TRBV7-9 and TRBJ2-7; D unclear. The CDR3 totals 14 residues. Trimming removed 1 base at V and 3 bases at J, with 10 bases between. The germline CDR1 and CDR2 sequences are SEHNR and FQNEAQ (reference sequence). The CDR3 nucleotides are TGTGCCAGCAGCTTAGGTAGCAGATACTACGAGCAGTACTTC. It is translated as CASSLGSRYYEQYF. Looking up the rest from reference TRBV7-9 and TRBJ2-7 gives the full variable domain: DTGVSQNPRHKITKRGQNVTFRCDPISEHNRLYWYRQTLGQGPEFLTYFQNEAQLEKSRLLSDRFSAERPKGSFSTLEIQRTEQGDSAMYLCASSLGSRYYEQYFGPGTRLTVT.

The chain combines TRBV7-9 with TRBJ1-4; maybe TRBD1 (6 bases). Germline V CDR1 and CDR2: SEHNR, FQNEAQ (reference sequence). The V gene lost 4 bases and the J gene lost 7 bases, with 13 bases spanning the gap. This CDR3 region has 14 residues. CDR3 DNA sequence: TGTGCCAGCAGCTGGACAGTAAGTGGTGAAAAACTGTTTTTT. It translates to CASSWTVSGEKLFF.

V is TRBV27 and J is TRBJ2-1, with D possibly being TRBD2 (6 bases). CDR3 length: 12 residues. The V gene's germline CDR1 is MNHEY and CDR2 SMNVEV (reference sequence). The ends were cut back, 6 bases at V and 9 bases at J, with 12 bases in the middle. CDR3 in amino acids: CASRGPAGEQFF. CDR3 coding DNA: TGTGCCAGCAGAGGCCCAGCGGGTGAGCAGTTCTTC.

In nucleotides, the CDR3 is TGCAGTGCTAGTTGGGGCACTGGGAAAGAGCAGTACTTC. Protein sequence: CSASWGTGKEQYF. The chain carries TRBV20-1 and TRBJ2-7; D possibly corresponds to TRBD1 (5 bases). The germline V gene has CDR1 DFQATT and CDR2 SNEGSKA (reference sequence). The CDR3 totals 13 residues. V shed 3 bases and J shed 7 bases, with 16 bases lying between them.

The chain joins TRBV18 to TRBJ1-4; D call uncertain. The V gene's germline CDR1 is KGHSH and CDR2 LQKENI. V was trimmed by 1 base and J by 8 bases, leaving 14 bases between them. The CDR3 runs to 15 residues. CDR3 nucleotides: TGTGCCAGCTCACCACGAAGGGAGTCTAGCGAAAAACTGTTTTTT. This translates into CASSPRRESSEKLFF.

The table lists this clone with many counts. The chain carries TRBV21-1 and TRBJ1-2. TRBV21-1 is a documented pseudogene. CDR3 size: 11 residues. The CDR3 region is CASSTRGGYTF. CDR3 in DNA: TGTGCCAGCAGCACCCGGGGAGGCTACACCTTC.

The chain uses TRBV10-1 and TRBJ1-1; D uncertain. The germline CDR1 and CDR2 sequences are WNHNN and SYGVQD (reference sequence). Trimming left V 6 bases short and J 3 bases short, with 8 bases between. This CDR3 spans 12 amino acids. The CDR3 nucleotides are TGCGCCAGCAGCGGGGTCGACACTGAAGCTTTCTTT. This encodes CASSGVDTEAFF.

The V gene is TRBV9, the J gene TRBJ1-5; TRBD1 matches at 8 bases. Germline V gene data show CDR1 as SGDLS and CDR2 as YYNGEE. V dropped 3 bases and J dropped 3; count of bases not matched to a gene: 5. The CDR3 covers 15 residues. CDR3 coding DNA: TGTGCCAGCAGCGCGACAGGGGCGAACAATCAGCCCCAGCATTTT. It is translated as CASSATGANNQPQHF.

This clone was picked up one time. The chain carries TRBV15 and TRBJ1-2, with a possible D match to TRBD1 (5 bases). Germline lookup yields CDR1 LNHNV and CDR2 YYDKDF (reference sequence). This CDR3 has 15 amino acids. The V gene lost 5 bases and the J gene lost 8 bases, with 21 bases spanning the gap. CDR3 sequence reads: CATSPRSLTAYGYTF. CDR3 bases: TGTGCCACCAGCCCAAGAAGTTTGACAGCGTACGGCTACACCTTC. The variable domain in full, with the rest retrieved from reference TRBV15 and TRBJ1-2, is DAMVIQNPRYQVTQFGKPVTLSCSQTLNHNVMYWYQQKSSQAPKLLFHYYDKDFNNEADTPDNFQSRRPNTSFCFLDIRSPGLGDTAMYLCATSPRSLTAYGYTFGSGTRLTVV.

The gene calls are TRBV12-3 or TRBV12-4 and TRBJ1-2; 7 bases map to TRBD1. V was clipped by 5 bases and J by 6 bases; unmatched bases: 3. The CDR3 sequence is 12 residues long. CDR3 in DNA: TGTGCCAGCAGTGACAGGGACGATGGCTACACCTTC. Residues: CASSDRDDGYTF.

This clone has just one count. This sequence joins TRBV28 and TRBJ2-7, with TRBD1 identical over 8 bases. Germline-derived CDR1 and CDR2 are MDHEN and SYDVKM. The V and J ends lost 4 bases and 3 bases, in that order; junction bases with no gene match: 11. The CDR3 is 16 residues long. The CDR3 region has the DNA TGTGCCAGCAGTTCACAAAGGACAGGGATTGGCTACGAGCAGTACTTC. Amino acid sequence: CASSSQRTGIGYEQYF.

The CDR3 region is CASSALRVPLGEQYF. The CDR3 DNA follows: TGTGCCAGCAGTGCCCTCAGGGTACCCTTAGGAGAGCAGTACTTC. The V and J genes are TRBV28 and TRBJ2-7; D possibly corresponds to TRBD1 (5 bases). The germline CDR1 and CDR2 sequences are MDHEN and SYDVKM. Trimming shortened V by 5 bases and J by 7 bases, and 21 bases separated the two germline ends. The CDR3 is made up of 15 amino acids.

The chain combines TRBV13 with TRBJ2-5; possible D gene TRBD1, 6 bases. This CDR3 has 14 amino acids. Germline V gives CDR1 PRHDT, CDR2 FYEKMQ (reference sequence). The ends were cut back, 4 bases at V and 3 bases at J, with 12 bases in the middle. The CDR3: CASSSGQFKETQYF. The CDR3 DNA reads as TGTGCCAGCAGCTCAGGACAGTTTAAAGAGACCCAGTACTTC.

The chain recombines TRBV5-4 with TRBJ2-7; no clear D. V lost 2 bases and J lost 0, with 9 bases in between. Germline V CDR1 and CDR2: SGHNT, YYREEE (reference sequence). The CDR3 covers 14 residues. The CDR3 DNA sequence: TGTGCCAGCAGCTTATCCACTGCCTCCTACGAGCAGTACTTC. Protein: CASSLSTASYEQYF.